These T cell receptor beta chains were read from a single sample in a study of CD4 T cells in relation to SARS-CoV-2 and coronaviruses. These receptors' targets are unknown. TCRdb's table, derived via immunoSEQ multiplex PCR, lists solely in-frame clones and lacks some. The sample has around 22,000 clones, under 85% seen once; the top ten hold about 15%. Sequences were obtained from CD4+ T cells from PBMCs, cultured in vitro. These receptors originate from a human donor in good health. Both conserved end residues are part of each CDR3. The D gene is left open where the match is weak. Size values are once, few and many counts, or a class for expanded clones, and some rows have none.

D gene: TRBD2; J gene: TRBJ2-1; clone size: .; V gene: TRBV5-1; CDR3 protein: CASSWGLAGDNEQFF; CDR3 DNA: TGCGCCAGCAGCTGGGGACTAGCGGGGGACAATGAGCAGTTCTTC
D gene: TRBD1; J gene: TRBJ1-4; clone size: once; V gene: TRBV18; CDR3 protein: CASSPPGQLIATNEKLFF; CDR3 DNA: TGTGCCAGCTCACCACCGGGACAGCTAATTGCAACTAATGAAAAACTGTTTTTT
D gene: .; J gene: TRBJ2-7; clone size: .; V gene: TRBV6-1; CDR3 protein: CASSEGGKGWEQYF; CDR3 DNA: TGTGCCAGCAGTGAAGGGGGGAAGGGGTGGGAGCAGTACTTC
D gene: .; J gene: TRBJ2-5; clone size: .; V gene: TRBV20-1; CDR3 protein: CSASPGIVGETQYF; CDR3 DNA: TGCAGTGCTAGTCCCGGGATCGTGGGGGAGACCCAGTACTTC
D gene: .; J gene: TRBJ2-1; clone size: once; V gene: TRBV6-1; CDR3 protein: CASSEGPGGPENEQFF; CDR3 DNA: TGTGCCAGCAGTGAGGGCCCAGGAGGGCCTGAAAATGAGCAGTTCTTC
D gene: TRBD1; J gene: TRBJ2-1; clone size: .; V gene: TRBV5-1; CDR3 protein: CASSLGQGYNEQFF; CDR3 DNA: TGCGCCAGCAGCTTAGGACAGGGGTACAATGAGCAGTTCTTC
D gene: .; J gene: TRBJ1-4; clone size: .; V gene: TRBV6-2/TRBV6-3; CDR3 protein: CASSYLPSRLFF; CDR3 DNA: TGTGCCAGCAGTTACCTTCCCAGTCGACTGTTTTTT
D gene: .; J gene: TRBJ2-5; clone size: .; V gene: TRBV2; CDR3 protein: CASSEVQRAGQETQYF; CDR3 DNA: TGTGCCAGCAGTGAGGTGCAACGTGCGGGACAAGAGACCCAGTACTTC
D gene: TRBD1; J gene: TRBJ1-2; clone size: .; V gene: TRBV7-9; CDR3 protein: CASSPWDRDGYTF; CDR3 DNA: TGTGCCAGCAGCCCCTGGGACAGGGATGGCTACACCTTC
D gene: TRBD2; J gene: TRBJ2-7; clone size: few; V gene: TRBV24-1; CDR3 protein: CATSSSGTYEQYF; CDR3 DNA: TGTGCCACCAGTTCTAGCGGCACCTACGAGCAGTACTTC
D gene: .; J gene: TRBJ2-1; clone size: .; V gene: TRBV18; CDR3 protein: CASSPRTSRDEQFF; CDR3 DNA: TGTGCCAGCTCACCAAGAACTAGCAGGGATGAGCAGTTCTTC
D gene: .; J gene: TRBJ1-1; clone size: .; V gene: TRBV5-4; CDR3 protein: CASSRGSQSVAFF; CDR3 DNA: TGTGCCAGCAGCCGGGGGTCGCAGTCGGTAGCTTTCTTT
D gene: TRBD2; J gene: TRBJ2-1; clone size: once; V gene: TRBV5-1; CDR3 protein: CASSLSSGSYNEQFF; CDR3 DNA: TGCGCCAGCAGCTTGTCTAGCGGCTCCTACAATGAGCAGTTCTTC
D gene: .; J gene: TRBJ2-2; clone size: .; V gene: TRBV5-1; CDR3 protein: CASSLVGAGRTGELFF; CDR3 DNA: TGCGCCAGCAGCTTGGTCGGGGCAGGGAGGACCGGGGAGCTGTTTTTT
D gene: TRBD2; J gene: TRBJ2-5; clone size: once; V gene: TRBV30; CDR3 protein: CAWSRGGGSGETQYF; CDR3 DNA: TGTGCCTGGAGTCGGGGCGGCGGGAGTGGCGAGACCCAGTACTTC
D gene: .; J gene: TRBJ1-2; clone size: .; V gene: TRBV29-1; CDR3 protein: CSVESAGYGYTF; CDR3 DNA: TGCAGCGTTGAGTCGGCGGGCTATGGCTACACCTTC
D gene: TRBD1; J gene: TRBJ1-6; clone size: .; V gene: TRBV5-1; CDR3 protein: CASSLGQYNNSPLHF; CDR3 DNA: TGCGCCAGCAGTTTGGGACAGTACAATAATTCACCCCTCCACTTT
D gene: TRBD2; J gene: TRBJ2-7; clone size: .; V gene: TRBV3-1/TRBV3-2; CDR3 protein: CASSLGAGGPDYEQYF; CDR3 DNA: TGTGCCAGCAGCTTAGGAGCGGGAGGGCCGGACTACGAGCAGTACTTC
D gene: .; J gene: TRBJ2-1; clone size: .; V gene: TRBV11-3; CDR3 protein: CASSLGKLTHNEQFF; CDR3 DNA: TGTGCCAGCAGCTTAGGAAAACTTACCCACAATGAGCAGTTCTTC
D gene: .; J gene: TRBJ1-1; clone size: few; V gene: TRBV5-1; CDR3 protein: CASSAGGTNTEAFF; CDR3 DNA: TGCGCCAGCAGCGCGGGGGGCACGAACACTGAAGCTTTCTTT
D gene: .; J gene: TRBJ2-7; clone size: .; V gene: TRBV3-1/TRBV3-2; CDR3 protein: CASSQASDATHEQYF; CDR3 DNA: TGTGCCAGCAGCCAAGCTTCTGATGCGACACACGAGCAGTACTTC
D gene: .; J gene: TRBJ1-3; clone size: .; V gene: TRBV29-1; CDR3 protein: CSVGVGATIYF; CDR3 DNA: TGCAGCGTTGGGGTGGGAGCAACCATATATTTT
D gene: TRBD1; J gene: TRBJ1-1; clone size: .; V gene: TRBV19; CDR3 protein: CASSVKGGYTEAFF; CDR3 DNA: TGTGCCAGTAGTGTGAAAGGGGGCTACACTGAAGCTTTCTTT
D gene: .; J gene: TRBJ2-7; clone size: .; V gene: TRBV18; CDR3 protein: CASSQGRSLSYEQYF; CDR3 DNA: TGTGCCAGCTCACAAGGACGTAGCCTCTCCTACGAGCAGTACTTC
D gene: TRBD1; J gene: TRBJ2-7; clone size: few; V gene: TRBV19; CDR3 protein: CASSMGQGAYEQYF; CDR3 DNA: TGTGCCAGTAGTATGGGACAGGGGGCTTACGAGCAGTACTTC
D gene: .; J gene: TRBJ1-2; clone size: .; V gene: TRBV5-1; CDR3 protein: CASSLEGTAEDGYTF; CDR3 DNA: TGCGCCAGCAGCTTGGAGGGGACGGCAGAGGATGGCTACACCTTC
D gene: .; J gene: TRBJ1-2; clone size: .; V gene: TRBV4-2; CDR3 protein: CASSQDLWTFSYGYTF; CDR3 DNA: TGTGCCAGCAGCCAAGATCTCTGGACATTTAGCTATGGCTACACCTTC
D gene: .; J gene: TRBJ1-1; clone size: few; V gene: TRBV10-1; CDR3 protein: CASSSTNTEAFF; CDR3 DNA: TGCGCCAGCAGTTCTACGAACACTGAAGCTTTCTTT
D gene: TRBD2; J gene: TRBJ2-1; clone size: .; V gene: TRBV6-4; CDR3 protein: CASSDSTSGSEQFF; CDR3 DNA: TGTGCCAGCAGTGACTCGACTAGCGGGAGTGAGCAGTTCTTC
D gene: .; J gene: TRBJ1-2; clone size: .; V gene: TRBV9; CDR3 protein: CASSVRGIYGYTF; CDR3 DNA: TGTGCCAGCAGCGTACGGGGGATCTATGGCTACACCTTC
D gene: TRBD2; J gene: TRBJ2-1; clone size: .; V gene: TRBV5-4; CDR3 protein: CASSRGLAGGQNGEQFF; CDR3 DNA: TGTGCCAGCAGCCGAGGACTAGCGGGAGGGCAGAATGGTGAGCAGTTCTTC
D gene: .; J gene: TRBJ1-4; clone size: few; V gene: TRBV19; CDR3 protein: CASIGRVVNEKLFF; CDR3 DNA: TGTGCCAGTATCGGCAGGGTGGTTAATGAAAAACTGTTTTTT
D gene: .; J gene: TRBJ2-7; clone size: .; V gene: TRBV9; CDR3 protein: CASSVGVWDSTYEQYF; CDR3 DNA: TGTGCCAGCAGCGTAGGGGTATGGGACTCCACTTACGAGCAGTACTTC
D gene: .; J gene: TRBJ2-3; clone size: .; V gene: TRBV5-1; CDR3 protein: CASSFGTEGDTQYF; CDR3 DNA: TGCGCCAGCAGCTTCGGGACGGAGGGAGATACGCAGTATTTT
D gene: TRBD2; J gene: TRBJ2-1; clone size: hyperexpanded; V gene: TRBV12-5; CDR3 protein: CASGLGLTSGNEQFF; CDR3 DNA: TGTGCTAGTGGTTTGGGCCTTACTAGCGGCAATGAGCAGTTCTTC
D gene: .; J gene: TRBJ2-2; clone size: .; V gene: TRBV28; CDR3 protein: CASSPQPTNTGELFF; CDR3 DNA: TGTGCCAGCAGTCCACAACCTACGAACACCGGGGAGCTGTTTTTT
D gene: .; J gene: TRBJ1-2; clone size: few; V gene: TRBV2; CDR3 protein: CASRDDSHGYTF; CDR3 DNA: TGTGCCAGCAGGGATGACAGTCATGGCTACACCTTC
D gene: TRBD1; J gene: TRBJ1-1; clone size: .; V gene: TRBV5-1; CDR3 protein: CASQKTGGTEAFF; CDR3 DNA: TGCGCCAGTCAGAAAACAGGGGGCACTGAAGCTTTCTTT
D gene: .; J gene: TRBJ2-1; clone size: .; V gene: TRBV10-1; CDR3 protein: CASSERESYNEQFF; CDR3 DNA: TGCGCCAGCAGTGAGCGGGAGTCCTACAATGAGCAGTTCTTC
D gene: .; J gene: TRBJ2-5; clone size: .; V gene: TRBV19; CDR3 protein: CASSSQRQETQYF; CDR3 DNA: TGTGCCAGTAGTAGCCAGCGCCAAGAGACCCAGTACTTC
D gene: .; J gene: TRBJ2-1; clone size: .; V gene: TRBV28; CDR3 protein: CATLASSSYNEQFF; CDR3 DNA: TGTGCCACCCTGGCGTCCAGCTCCTACAATGAGCAGTTCTTC
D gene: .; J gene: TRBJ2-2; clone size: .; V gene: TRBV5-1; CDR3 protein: CASSRPSAGELFF; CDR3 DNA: TGCGCCAGCAGCCGGCCTTCGGCCGGGGAGCTGTTTTTT
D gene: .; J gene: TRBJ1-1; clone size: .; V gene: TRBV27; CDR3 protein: CASSLIANTEAFF; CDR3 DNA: TGTGCCAGCAGTTTAATAGCAAACACTGAAGCTTTCTTT
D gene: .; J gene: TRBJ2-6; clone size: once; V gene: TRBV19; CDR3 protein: CASWWGSGANVLTF; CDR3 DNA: TGTGCCAGTTGGTGGGGCTCTGGGGCCAACGTCCTGACTTTC
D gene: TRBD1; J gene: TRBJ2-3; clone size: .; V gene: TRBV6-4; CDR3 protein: CASSDGTGASDTQYF; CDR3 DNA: TGTGCCAGCAGTGACGGGACAGGGGCTTCAGATACGCAGTATTTT
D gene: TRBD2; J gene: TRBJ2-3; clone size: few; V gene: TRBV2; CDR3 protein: CASRPIKGTSGSTDTQYF; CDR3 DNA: TGTGCCAGCAGGCCGATCAAGGGGACTAGCGGGTCTACAGATACGCAGTATTTT
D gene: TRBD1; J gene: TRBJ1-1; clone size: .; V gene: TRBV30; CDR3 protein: CAWSAQGVWTEAFF; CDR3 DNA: TGTGCCTGGAGCGCACAGGGGGTATGGACTGAAGCTTTCTTT
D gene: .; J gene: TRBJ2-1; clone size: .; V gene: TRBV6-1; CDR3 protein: CASSEESRGGEQFF; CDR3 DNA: TGTGCCAGCAGTGAAGAGTCCCGGGGTGGTGAGCAGTTCTTC
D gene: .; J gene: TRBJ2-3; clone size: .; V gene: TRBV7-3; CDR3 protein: CASSLHAGLTDTQYF; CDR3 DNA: TGTGCCAGCAGCTTACATGCGGGCCTTACAGATACGCAGTATTTT
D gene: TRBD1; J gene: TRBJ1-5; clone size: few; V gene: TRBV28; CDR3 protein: CAGDPGGGQPQHF; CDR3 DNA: TGTGCCGGAGACCCAGGGGGGGGTCAGCCCCAGCATTTT
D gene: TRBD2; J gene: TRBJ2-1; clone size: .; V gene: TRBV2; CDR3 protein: CASDLAGARSYNEQFF; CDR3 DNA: TGTGCCAGTGACCTAGCGGGAGCACGCTCCTACAATGAGCAGTTCTTC
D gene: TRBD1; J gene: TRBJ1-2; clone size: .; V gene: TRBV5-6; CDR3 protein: CASSSTKGQRNYGYTF; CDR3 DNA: TGTGCCAGCAGCTCCACGAAGGGACAGCGAAACTATGGCTACACCTTC
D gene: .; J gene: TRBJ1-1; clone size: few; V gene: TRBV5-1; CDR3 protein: CASSLAGTMNTEAFF; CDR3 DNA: TGCGCCAGCAGCTTAGCCGGGACGATGAACACTGAAGCTTTCTTT